This T cell receptor beta chain is from a study of T-cell memory formation after mild COVID-19. Looking at the study overall: The TCR clusters were mostly specific to one donor.

TCRdb called the 5' RACE reads again in MiXCR, with one record for every CDR3 protein. The table shows approximately 340,000 distinct CDR3 sequences, with 15% to 20% occurring only once. Study-wide results and limits: Later expanders leaned CD4+, whereas day 15 to 85 contracting clones were balanced CD4/CD8. Pre-infection memory contained some responding clones, which suggested that cross-reactive memory had joined.

In the case of this clonotype: Its antigen is undetermined.

Germline loops: CDR1 DFQATT, CDR2 SNEGSKA (reference sequence). V lost 5 bases and J lost 3, with 11 bases in between. The CDR3 extends over 12 amino acids. The chain links TRBV20-1 to TRBJ2-7; D possibly corresponds to TRBD2 (5 bases). Sequences were obtained from PBMCs or a T cell subset sorted from them (not recorded which). The receptor was derived from a man between 18 and 35 years old who had mild COVID-19 (a few samples of this study predate the infection). Cell type and time point are not known. CDR3 amino acids: CSASGMSYEQYF. The CDR3 DNA follows: TGCAGTGCTTCCGGGATGAGCTACGAGCAGTACTTC.